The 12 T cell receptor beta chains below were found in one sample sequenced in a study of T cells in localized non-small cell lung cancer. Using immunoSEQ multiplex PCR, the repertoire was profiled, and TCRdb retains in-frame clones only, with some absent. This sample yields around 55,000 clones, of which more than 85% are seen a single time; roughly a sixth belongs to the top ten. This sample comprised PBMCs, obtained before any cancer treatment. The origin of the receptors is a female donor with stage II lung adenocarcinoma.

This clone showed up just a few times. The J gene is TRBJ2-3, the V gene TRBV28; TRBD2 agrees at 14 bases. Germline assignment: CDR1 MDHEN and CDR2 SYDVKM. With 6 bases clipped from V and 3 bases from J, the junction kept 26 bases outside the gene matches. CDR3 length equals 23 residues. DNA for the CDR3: TGTGCCAGCAGCGTCCCTCTCATACCGGGACTAGCGGGGGCGGACCCGGGGACAGATACGCAGTATTTT. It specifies CASSVPLIPGLAGADPGTDTQYF.

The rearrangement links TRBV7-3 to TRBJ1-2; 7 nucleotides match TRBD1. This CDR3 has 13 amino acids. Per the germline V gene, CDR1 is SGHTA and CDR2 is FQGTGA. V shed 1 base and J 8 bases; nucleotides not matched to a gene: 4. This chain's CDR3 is CASSLRQGEGYTF. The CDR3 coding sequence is TGTGCCAGCAGCTTAAGGCAGGGGGAAGGCTACACCTTC.

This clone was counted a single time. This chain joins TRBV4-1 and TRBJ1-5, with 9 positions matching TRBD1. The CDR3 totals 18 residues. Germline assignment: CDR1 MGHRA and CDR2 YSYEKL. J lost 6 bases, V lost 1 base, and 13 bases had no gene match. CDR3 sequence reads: CASSQVRRTGEEGQPQHF. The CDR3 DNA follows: TGCGCCAGCAGCCAAGTACGCCGGACAGGGGAGGAGGGTCAGCCCCAGCATTTT.

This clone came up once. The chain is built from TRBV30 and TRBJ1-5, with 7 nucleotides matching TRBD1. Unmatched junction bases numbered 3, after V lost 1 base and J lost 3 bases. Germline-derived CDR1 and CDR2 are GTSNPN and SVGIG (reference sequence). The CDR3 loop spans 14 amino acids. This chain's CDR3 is CAWSEGALNQPQHF. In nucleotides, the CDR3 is TGTGCCTGGAGTGAGGGGGCCCTCAATCAGCCCCAGCATTTT.

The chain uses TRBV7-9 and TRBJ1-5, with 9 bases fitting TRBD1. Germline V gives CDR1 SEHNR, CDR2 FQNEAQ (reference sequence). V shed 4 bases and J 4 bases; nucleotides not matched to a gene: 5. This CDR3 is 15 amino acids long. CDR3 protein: CASSWGDRENQPQHF. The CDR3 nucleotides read TGTGCCAGCAGCTGGGGGGACAGGGAGAATCAGCCCCAGCATTTT.

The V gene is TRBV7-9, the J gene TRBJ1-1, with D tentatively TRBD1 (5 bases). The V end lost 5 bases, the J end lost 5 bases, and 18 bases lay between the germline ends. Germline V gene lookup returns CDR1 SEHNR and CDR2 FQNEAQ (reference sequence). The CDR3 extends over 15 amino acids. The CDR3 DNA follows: TGTGCCAGCAGCCACACCTCAAAGGGGCCTACTGAAGCTTTCTTT. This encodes CASSHTSKGPTEAFF.

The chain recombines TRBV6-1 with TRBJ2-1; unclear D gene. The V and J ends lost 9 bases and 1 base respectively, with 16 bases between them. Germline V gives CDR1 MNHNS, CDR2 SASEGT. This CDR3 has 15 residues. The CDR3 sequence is CASSSKGRSYNEQFF. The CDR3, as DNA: TGTGCCAGTTCTTCTAAGGGAAGGTCCTACAATGAGCAGTTCTTC.

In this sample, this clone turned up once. The CDR3 DNA reads TGCGCCAGCAGCCCCGGGACGGCTAACTATGGCTACACCTTC. As protein: CASSPGTANYGYTF. V and J are TRBV5-1 and TRBJ1-2; a weak D match, TRBD1 (5 bases). Germline CDR1 reads SGHRS; CDR2 reads YFSETQ. Trimming stripped 4 bases from V and 0 bases from J, with 10 bases between. The CDR3 is made up of 14 amino acids.

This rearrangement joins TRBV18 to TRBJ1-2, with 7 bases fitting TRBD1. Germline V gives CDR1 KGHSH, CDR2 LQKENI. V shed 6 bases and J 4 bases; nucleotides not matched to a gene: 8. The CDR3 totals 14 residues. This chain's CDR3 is CASSPTGTVYGYTF. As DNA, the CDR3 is TGTGCCAGCTCGCCTACCGGGACAGTCTATGGCTACACCTTC. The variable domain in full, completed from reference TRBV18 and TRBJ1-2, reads NAGVMQNPRHLVRRRGQEARLRCSPMKGHSHVYWYRQLPEEGLKFMVYLQKENIIDESGMPKERFSAEFPKEGPSILRIQQVVRGDSAAYFCASSPTGTVYGYTFGSGTRLTVV.

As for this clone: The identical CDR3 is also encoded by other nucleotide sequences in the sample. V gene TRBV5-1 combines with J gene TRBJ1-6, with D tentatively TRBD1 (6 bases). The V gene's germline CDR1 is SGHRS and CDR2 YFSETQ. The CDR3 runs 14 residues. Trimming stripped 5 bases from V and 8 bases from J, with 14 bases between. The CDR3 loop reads CASRPTGGYSPLHF. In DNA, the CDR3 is TGCGCCAGCAGGCCGACAGGTGGGTATTCACCCCTCCACTTT.

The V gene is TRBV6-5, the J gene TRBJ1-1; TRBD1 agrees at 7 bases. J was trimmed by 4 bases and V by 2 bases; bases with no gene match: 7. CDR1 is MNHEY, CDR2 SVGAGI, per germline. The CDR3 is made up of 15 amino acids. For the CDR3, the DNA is TGTGCCAGCAGTTACACGACCGGACAGGCCACTGAAGCTTTCTTT. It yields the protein CASSYTTGQATEAFF.

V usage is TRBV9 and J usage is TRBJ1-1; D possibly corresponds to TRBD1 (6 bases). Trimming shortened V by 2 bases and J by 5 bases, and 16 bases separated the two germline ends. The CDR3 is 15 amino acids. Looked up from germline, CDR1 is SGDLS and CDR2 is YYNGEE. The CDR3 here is CASSVVTGARTEAFF. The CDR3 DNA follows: TGTGCCAGCAGCGTCGTAACGGGGGCGAGGACTGAAGCTTTCTTT.